This entry describes one T cell receptor beta chain. Authors' processing steps: Cell counts per sample came from amplifying reference gene primers. The assay was immunoSEQ multiplex PCR, and TCRdb's table has in-frame clones only and misses some. That table is the source of V, J and clone size, and D and trimming were worked out from the DNA. The repertoire holds some 160,000 clones, with about four fifths as singletons. This record comes from a study of blood T cell repertoires in COVID-19. There are 15 residues in the CDR3. Per germline, CDR1 SNHLY and CDR2 FYNNEI. The ends were cut back, 5 bases at V and 6 bases at J, with 17 bases in the middle.

Sequenced input: peripheral blood. The chain joins TRBV2 to TRBJ1-5; no firm D call. The sequence derives from a woman of 80 years or more with acute or convalescent COVID-19. CDR3 nucleotides: TGTGCCAGCAGTTCATATAATTTAGCCAGTCAGCCCCAGCATTTT. Protein product: CASSSYNLASQPQHF.